These 2 T cell receptor beta chains originate from one sample sequenced in a study of T cell responses to AZD1222 COVID-19 vaccine. Sequenced by immunoSEQ multiplex PCR; TCRdb stores in-frame clones only, minus some. The sample has 90,000 to 140,000 clones; about 91% are singletons. The sample consisted of peripheral blood, taken 28 days after the second AZD1222 dose. Receptor source: an adult who received the AZD1222 COVID-19 vaccine.

This sequence joins TRBV6-2 or TRBV6-3 and TRBJ2-2; 7 bases are shared with TRBD2. V was pared by 4 bases and J by 1 base, with 3 bases of the junction left unmatched. CDR1 is MNHEY, CDR2 SVGEGT, per germline. The CDR3 extends over 15 amino acids. The CDR3 DNA is TGTGCCAGCAGTTGGGCTAGCGGGAACACCGGGGAGCTGTTTTTT. Translation gives CASSWASGNTGELFF.

The chain has TRBV24-1 and TRBJ1-5; D is possibly TRBD1 (5 bases). Deletions cut 4 bases from V and 9 bases from J, with 12 bases between. Germline loops: CDR1 KGHDR, CDR2 SFDVKD. This CDR3 region has 13 residues. The CDR3 here is CATSDRDRSPQHF. CDR3 sequence (DNA): TGTGCCACCAGTGACCGGGACCGGTCGCCCCAGCATTTT.